The next 25 T cell receptor beta chains were all read from a single sample in a study of cytomegalovirus exposure and HLA in healthy donors. PCR amplification relied on 60 Vbeta primers (plus 13 Jbeta primers). The repertoire was sequenced with immunoSEQ multiplex PCR; TCRdb's copy has only in-frame clones and lacks some. The sample includes under 300,000 clones, about nine tenths of them seen just once. The sample comprised PBMCs. The receptors were gathered from a girl aged 2-10 years in good health and CMV-seronegative.

J is TRBJ2-2 and V is TRBV14, with a tentative D call TRBD2 (5 bases). The V end lost 0 bases, the J end lost 5 bases, and 10 bases lay between the germline ends. This CDR3 has 15 amino acids. CDR1 is SGHDN, CDR2 FVKESK, per germline. In DNA form, the CDR3 reads TGTGCCAGCAGCCAAGATCGGACTCTTACCGGGGAGCTGTTTTTT. Translation: CASSQDRTLTGELFF.

The chain combines TRBV30 with TRBJ2-1, with 9 bases lining up with TRBD1. The V and J ends lost 6 bases and 3 bases, in that order; junction bases with no gene match: 21. Germline CDR1 GTSNPN, CDR2 SVGIG (reference sequence). The CDR3 has 19 amino acids. The CDR3 DNA is TGTGCCTGTATTAGGACAGGGGCCCCGCTATACCTTAACTACAATGAGCAGTTCTTC. Protein: CACIRTGAPLYLNYNEQFF.

Comment on this clone: Germline and junction disagree at one end, which may indicate a read error. The rearrangement links TRBV7-7 to TRBJ1-1, with TRBD1 matching over 7 bases. Germline CDR1 is SSHAT and CDR2 is FNYEAQ (reference sequence). This CDR3 region has 14 residues. This CDR3 reads CASSAFTGDTEAFF. CDR3 DNA: TGTGCTAGCAGCGCCTTCACAGGGGATACTGAAGCTTTCTTT.

The rearrangement joins TRBV20-1 to TRBJ2-3, with a possible D match to TRBD2 (5 bases). CDR3 length: 11 residues. Germline values: CDR1 DFQATT, CDR2 SNEGSKA (reference sequence). CDR3 coding DNA: TGCAGCCACGGGGGCACAGATACGCAGTATTTT. Protein sequence: CSHGGTDTQYF.

This clone was picked up one time. The chain employs TRBV7-9 and TRBJ2-1; the match to TRBD1 covers 9 bases. CDR1 SEHNR and CDR2 FQNEAQ come from the germline V gene (reference sequence). CDR3 length: 16 residues. V shed 5 bases, J shed 7 bases, and the junction held 12 bases outside the gene matches. This chain's CDR3 is CASSPGDRAGENEQFF. The CDR3 bases are TGTGCCAGCAGCCCGGGGGACAGGGCCGGGGAAAATGAGCAGTTCTTC.

The chain joins TRBV6-1 to TRBJ2-5; 12 positions agree with TRBD2. Trimming removed 7 bases from V and 1 base from J; junction bases left unmatched: 4. There are 15 residues in the CDR3. In germline, CDR1 is MNHNS, CDR2 SASEGT. This chain's CDR3 is CASIGLAGIQETQYF. DNA for the CDR3: TGTGCCAGCATCGGACTAGCGGGGATCCAAGAGACCCAGTACTTC.

This clone showed up just once. The chain is built from TRBV27 and TRBJ1-1; D uncertain. V was clipped by 4 bases and J by 4 bases, with 7 bases between them. The germline CDR1 and CDR2 sequences are MNHEY and SMNVEV (reference sequence). This CDR3 has 12 amino acids. CDR3 protein: CASSSRSTEAFF. The CDR3 DNA is TGTGCCAGCAGTTCAAGGAGCACTGAAGCTTTCTTT.

In this sample, this clone turned up a few times. The chain employs TRBV5-1 and TRBJ2-2; 10 nucleotides agree with TRBD2. The germline CDR1 and CDR2 sequences are SGHRS and YFSETQ. The trim removed 5 bases at V and 7 bases at J, leaving 8 bases unmatched. The CDR3 has 15 residues. The CDR3 DNA reads TGCGCCAGCAGTAAAGCGGGAGGGCCCTTCGGGGAGCTGTTTTTT. Protein sequence: CASSKAGGPFGELFF.

This clone was observed a single time. The V and J genes are TRBV2 and TRBJ2-5, with 13 bases lining up with TRBD2. The CDR3 totals 18 residues. The germline V gene encodes CDR1 SNHLY and CDR2 FYNNEI. Trimming at V came to 1 base and at J to 6 bases, leaving 11 bases not matched to a gene. Here the CDR3 DNA reads TGTGCCAGCAGTGAAGAGGGCGGACTAGCGGGAGCTTGGAAGACCCAGTACTTC. It is translated as CASSEEGGLAGAWKTQYF.

The chain is built from TRBV4-1 and TRBJ2-5; 13 nucleotides match TRBD2. The CDR3 has 18 residues. Trimming cost V 0 bases and J 4 bases; bases outside gene matches: 8. The germline V gene encodes CDR1 MGHRA and CDR2 YSYEKL. CDR3 coding DNA: TGCGCCAGCAGCCAAGAAACTAGCGGGGGGGGGTACATAGAGACCCAGTACTTC. Translation gives CASSQETSGGGYIETQYF.

V is TRBV6-1 and J is TRBJ2-3; 9 bases are a match to TRBD2. The CDR3 runs 19 residues. Germline V gene lookup returns CDR1 MNHNS and CDR2 SASEGT. J gave up 1 base and V 3 bases, and 14 bases lay outside the gene matches. This CDR3 is CASSDELAGSRLGTDTQYF. The DNA of the CDR3 is TGTGCCAGCAGTGATGAACTAGCGGGTAGTAGGTTGGGCACAGATACGCAGTATTTT.

The chain couples TRBV4-1 to TRBJ2-1; TRBD1 is a possible D gene (5 bases). The CDR3 contains 15 residues. V was trimmed by 4 bases and J by 8 bases, leaving 18 bases between them. Germline V CDR1 and CDR2: MGHRA, YSYEKL. DNA of the CDR3: TGCGCCAGCAGCCCTCAGGGTCTCGTAGTCTATGAGCAGTTCTTC. Translation: CASSPQGLVVYEQFF.

CDR3 region: CASSRTNTEAFF. CDR3 coding DNA: TGCGCCAGCAGCCGGACAAACACTGAAGCTTTCTTT. V usage is TRBV4-1 and J usage is TRBJ1-1; weak D call: TRBD1 (5 bases). The CDR3 spans 12 residues. Germline CDR1 and CDR2: MGHRA and YSYEKL. Deletions cut 4 bases from V and 2 bases from J, with 5 bases between.

V is TRBV5-4 and J is TRBJ1-4; D is unresolved. CDR3 length: 15 residues. The germline CDR1 and CDR2 sequences are SGHNT and YYREEE (reference sequence). With 3 bases removed from V and 2 bases from J, the gap between germline ends came to 11 bases. Written as DNA, the CDR3 is TGTGCCAGCAGCTACTCTGGGAGGACTAATGAAAAACTGTTTTTT. Translated, it gives CASSYSGRTNEKLFF.

The CDR3 here is CASSFAGDGETQYF. The CDR3 DNA is TGTGCCAGCAGCTTTGCAGGTGATGGAGAGACCCAGTACTTC. The rearrangement links TRBV7-2 to TRBJ2-5; no clear D gene. From germline, CDR1 is SGHTA and CDR2 FQGNSA. Between the trimmed V and J ends, which lost 3 bases and 4 bases, there was a span of 12 bases. The CDR3 is 14 amino acids.

The chain links TRBV19 to TRBJ1-5, with 7 bases that match TRBD1. Looked up from germline, CDR1 is LNHDA and CDR2 is SQIVND (reference sequence). The CDR3 is made up of 18 amino acids. V was clipped by 4 bases and J by 3 bases; unmatched bases: 15. The CDR3 DNA reads as TGTGCCAGTAGTACCTCCCGGACAGGTTTAGGGCTCAATCAGCCCCAGCATTTT. Its translation is CASSTSRTGLGLNQPQHF.

V usage is TRBV13 and J usage is TRBJ1-1; 9 nucleotides match TRBD1. Trimming took 0 bases from V and 4 from J; bases not matched to a gene: 6. This CDR3 comprises 16 residues. Germline V gene lookup returns CDR1 PRHDT and CDR2 FYEKMQ (reference sequence). The DNA of the CDR3 is TGTGCCAGCAGCTTAGGCCTGGGGACAGGGAGCACTGAAGCTTTCTTT. It codes for CASSLGLGTGSTEAFF.

The rearrangement joins TRBV4-1 to TRBJ2-5, with D possibly TRBD2 on 7 matching bases. CDR1 and CDR2 (germline): MGHRA, YSYEKL. Trimming took off 3 bases at V and 1 base at J, with 15 bases between the two ends. The CDR3 has 16 amino acids. The CDR3 loop is CASSQLGRGIQETQYF. CDR3 DNA: TGCGCCAGCAGCCAGCTAGGGAGGGGGATCCAAGAGACCCAGTACTTC.

This sequence joins TRBV29-1 and TRBJ2-7; possibly TRBD2 for D (6 bases). V was pared by 0 bases and J by 4 bases, with 13 bases between. The V gene's germline CDR1 is SQVTM and CDR2 ANQGSEA. The CDR3 loop spans 14 amino acids. In DNA form, the CDR3 reads TGCAGCGTTGAAGATGGAGGGCAGGGATACGAGCAGTACTTC. Translation: CSVEDGGQGYEQYF.

The chain combines TRBV9 with TRBJ2-7; D possibly corresponds to TRBD1 (6 bases). V shed 3 bases and J shed 2 bases, with 12 bases lying between them. CDR3 length: 14 amino acids. The germline V gene has CDR1 SGDLS and CDR2 YYNGEE. CDR3 residues: CASSADSNPYEQYF. The DNA for the CDR3 is TGTGCCAGCAGCGCGGACAGCAACCCCTACGAGCAGTACTTC.

The chain has TRBV2 and TRBJ2-3; D possibly corresponds to TRBD2 (5 bases). The V gene's germline CDR1 is SNHLY and CDR2 FYNNEI. This CDR3 region has 16 residues. V lost 1 base and J 2 bases, leaving 13 bases between the germline ends. DNA of the CDR3: TGTGCCAGCAGTGAAGTGGGTAGCGTATCCACAGATACGCAGTATTTT. It encodes CASSEVGSVSTDTQYF.

The chain has TRBV21-1 and TRBJ2-2; the D call of TRBD2 is as the table states it, not checked on the DNA. TRBV21-1 is classified as a pseudogene. This CDR3 is built from 18 residues. The chain's CDR3 is CASSKGTSGGANTGELFF. The CDR3 DNA reads as TGTGCCAGCAGCAAAGGGACTAGCGGGGGGGCGAACACCGGGGAGCTGTTTTTT.

With regard to this clone: No conserved phenylalanine or tryptophan ends this CDR3, so it is likely a read error. The rearrangement joins TRBV10-3 to TRBJ1-2; no definite D call. Germline CDR1 ENHRY, CDR2 SYGVKD. This CDR3 region has 12 residues. V dropped 6 bases and J dropped 3 bases, with 8 bases sitting between them. The CDR3 region is CAISGSDYGYTL. The CDR3 DNA is TGTGCCATCAGCGGGAGTGACTATGGCTACACCCTC.

The chain couples TRBV7-3 to TRBJ2-1, with TRBD2 matching 13 bases. Trimming at V came to 1 base and at J to 6 bases, leaving 0 bases not matched to a gene. The CDR3 length is 15 residues. Germline V CDR1 and CDR2: SGHTA, FQGTGA. CDR3 nucleotide sequence: TGTGCCAGCAGCTTAAGACTAGCGGGGGGCAATGAGCAGTTCTTC. Translating it yields CASSLRLAGGNEQFF.

CDR3 loop: CASSPDGWREQFF. In nucleotides, the CDR3 is TGTGCCAGCAGCCCTGACGGGTGGAGAGAGCAGTTCTTC. The chain joins TRBV7-6 to TRBJ2-1; no clear D gene. CDR1 is SGHVS and CDR2 is FNYEAQ in the germline V gene. The CDR3 length is 13 residues. Trimming took 5 bases from V and 10 from J, leaving 15 bases between them.